Described below is a single T cell receptor (beta chain) sequence and its context. The clone's antigen remains unknown. No qualities accompany the bases; no much larger clone lies one base away. This record comes from a study of T cells in Graves' hyperthyroidism and ophthalmopathy (dated by TCRdb to between 2018 and 2020). General notes on the study: To identify distinguishing TCR V-J signatures, a discovery cohort of 100 patients was used, comprising approximately 40 with Graves' ophthalmopathy and under 60 with stable Graves' hyperthyroidism. Once sampling was done, hyperthyroidism patients were given methimazole at a starting dose of 30 mg daily, whereas ophthalmopathy patients were given high-dose intravenous methylprednisolone. Prospective prediction of ophthalmopathy was tested in an independent validation cohort consisting of 18 to 20 hyperthyroidism patients and around 17 patients who later progressed to ophthalmopathy. In addition, the study compared T-cell repertoires in thyroid tissue and in blood from roughly 6 Graves' hyperthyroidism patients. According to the paper, TCR Vbeta CDR3 sequencing was carried out on 135 peripheral blood samples, which came from approximately 43 ophthalmopathy, under 85 hyperthyroidism and 17 progressor patients. The 100 discovery patients were divided at random into training and test sets in a 7:3 ratio. The research as a whole found: In validation, progression to ophthalmopathy was predicted by the model with roughly 69% sensitivity and 72% to 85% specificity, a median of roughly six months before onset. Most expanded thyroid clonotypes (frequency above 0.001) were also found in blood, which suggests that blood repertoires may mirror thyroid immune responses. Sample size was not statistically predetermined, and investigators were not blinded to group allocation. Ophthalmopathy was separated from stable hyperthyroidism by a 13 V-J signature model, with around 88% sensitivity and about 81% specificity obtained in cross-validation and 80%/75% obtained in testing.

The TCR beta CDR3 regions were amplified from RNA transcripts. The first round of RT-PCR for the TCR CDR3 was performed with the HTBI primer set and the Qiagen OneStep RT-PCR kit. Libraries were constructed in a second round of multiplex PCR, after which size selection and purification were carried out. Paired-end sequencing of the libraries was performed with 100 bp reads on an Illumina HiSeq2000. In the source study's methods: Raw data were processed with SOAPnuke, discarding reads with adapters, uncalled bases, mean Phred below 15, or no exact constant-primer or identifier match. COPE v1.2.5 was used to merge high-quality paired reads, and clonotypes were defined as unique nucleotide sequences. MiTCR v1.1 was used to align clonotypes to the IMGT TRBV, TRBD and TRBJ reference segments. The analysis was restricted to V-J combinations with a frequency above 0.0001, which together covered 99% to 99.2% of the repertoires. The TCS score was defined as F50 (clonal expansion) divided by E x V (chaos), with BLOSUM62-based TCRdist calculated between CDR3 peptides within each V-J. Welch's t-statistics and random forest reduced fewer than 550 V-J features to 10 to 15, which were used in a naive Bayes classifier (R e1071). The Morisita-Horn index was used to measure how similar the thyroid and blood repertoires were. TCRdb took the public reads, trimmed them with fastp at Q25, ran MiXCR for clone calling and kept in-frame beta chains. Rows merge per CDR3 protein into single entries with the most common DNA and genes. The V and J calls follow TCRdb's processing rather than the paper's. The table for this sample lists a few hundred thousand distinct CDR3 sequences; about 45% of them were counted only once. The top ten hold about two fifths of the sample.

The study excluded patients with uncontrolled infections, other autoimmune diseases, pregnancy or lactation. Diagnoses relied on clinical symptoms, serum thyroxine and TRAb, thyroid ultrasound and orbital computed tomography. Trizol reagent was used to extract total RNA, and RNA quality was then checked on an Agilent 2100 Bioanalyzer. The junction shows trimming of 6 bases on V and 6 bases on J, plus 24 bases between the germline ends. The germline V gene provides CDR1 LGHNT and CDR2 FRNRAP. The CDR3 goes from the cysteine to the phenylalanine over 16 residues. The kept DNA is CDR3 alone, 48 bases in frame from the first base.

The source material was peripheral blood or thyroid tissue (not recorded which). Recombination linked TRBV12-5 to TRBJ2-7; D gene: possibly TRBD1, on 5 matching bases. This receptor was identified in an adult woman with Graves' disease, either hyperthyroidism or ophthalmopathy (not recorded which). Read as DNA, the sequence is TGTGCTAGTGGCCGCCCTCTGGACAACCTTGTGGGCGAGCAGTACTTC. Its amino acids are CASGRPLDNLVGEQYF.